The rows below give T cell receptor beta chains drawn from one sample of a study of PD-L1 blockade in urothelial cancer. Profiling relied on immunoSEQ multiplex PCR, and the TCRdb table lists in-frame clones only, not all of them. There are 50,000 to 55,000 clones in the sample; more than 75% occur only once, and 1% to 1.5% lies in the top ten. Sequenced material: PBMCs, taken around atezolizumab (anti-PD-L1) treatment. The origin of the receptors is a man aged 45 to 65 with urothelial cancer. Each CDR3 is given with its conserved first and last residue. The order of the fields is clone size, CDR3 length, V gene, J gene, D gene, CDR3 protein, CDR3 DNA. A D gene is named only where the DNA matches it firmly. For some rows the clone size is stated as once, few or many, or as a class when expanded; others skip it.

clone size: -; CDR3 length: 14; V gene: TRBV5-4; J gene: TRBJ2-1; D gene: TRBD2; CDR3 protein: CASSLRAGGREQFF; CDR3 DNA: TGTGCCAGCAGCTTAAGAGCGGGAGGGAGGGAGCAGTTCTTC
clone size: few; CDR3 length: 14; V gene: TRBV19; J gene: TRBJ1-1; D gene: -; CDR3 protein: CASSSIYSNTEAFF; CDR3 DNA: TGTGCCAGTAGTAGTATTTATTCGAACACTGAAGCTTTCTTT
clone size: -; CDR3 length: 12; V gene: TRBV7-8; J gene: TRBJ1-2; D gene: -; CDR3 protein: CASSSTGYGYTF; CDR3 DNA: TGTGCCAGCAGCTCGACAGGATATGGCTACACCTTC
clone size: -; CDR3 length: 15; V gene: TRBV6-5; J gene: TRBJ2-3; D gene: -; CDR3 protein: CASSLGLSSTDTQYF; CDR3 DNA: TGTGCCAGCAGTTTGGGGCTTAGCAGCACAGATACGCAGTATTTT
clone size: -; CDR3 length: 14; V gene: TRBV7-9; J gene: TRBJ1-1; D gene: -; CDR3 protein: CASSTRLRNTEAFF; CDR3 DNA: TGTGCCAGCAGCACCAGGCTTCGGAACACTGAAGCTTTCTTT
clone size: -; CDR3 length: 15; V gene: TRBV6-5; J gene: TRBJ1-5; D gene: -; CDR3 protein: CASLMGTPSNQPQHF; CDR3 DNA: TGTGCCAGCCTCATGGGCACCCCTAGCAATCAGCCCCAGCATTTT
clone size: -; CDR3 length: 13; V gene: TRBV6-5; J gene: TRBJ2-5; D gene: -; CDR3 protein: CASRGKGKETQYF; CDR3 DNA: TGTGCCAGCAGAGGGAAGGGGAAAGAGACCCAGTACTTC
clone size: -; CDR3 length: 13; V gene: TRBV10-1; J gene: TRBJ1-5; D gene: -; CDR3 protein: CASSEGVYQPQHF; CDR3 DNA: TGCGCCAGCAGTGAAGGAGTTTATCAGCCCCAGCATTTT
clone size: -; CDR3 length: 14; V gene: TRBV10-1; J gene: TRBJ2-2; D gene: -; CDR3 protein: CASSTGVNTGELFF; CDR3 DNA: TGCGCCAGCAGTACGGGAGTGAACACCGGGGAGCTGTTTTTT
clone size: few; CDR3 length: 15; V gene: TRBV30; J gene: TRBJ1-5; D gene: TRBD1; CDR3 protein: CAWSRQGVPYQPQHF; CDR3 DNA: TGTGCCTGGAGCCGACAGGGGGTGCCCTATCAGCCCCAGCATTTT
clone size: few; CDR3 length: 16; V gene: TRBV19; J gene: TRBJ1-5; D gene: -; CDR3 protein: CASTLKVGKGGQPQHF; CDR3 DNA: TGTGCCAGTACCCTAAAAGTCGGGAAGGGAGGACAGCCCCAGCATTTT
clone size: -; CDR3 length: 15; V gene: TRBV27; J gene: TRBJ2-3; D gene: TRBD1; CDR3 protein: CASSYRDRGIDTQYF; CDR3 DNA: TGTGCCAGCAGTTACCGGGACAGGGGAATAGATACGCAGTATTTT
clone size: -; CDR3 length: 14; V gene: TRBV7-9; J gene: TRBJ2-1; D gene: TRBD1; CDR3 protein: CASSPGQGFNEQFF; CDR3 DNA: TGTGCCAGCAGCCCGGGACAGGGATTCAATGAGCAGTTCTTC
clone size: -; CDR3 length: 14; V gene: TRBV11-3; J gene: TRBJ2-7; D gene: TRBD1; CDR3 protein: CASSRTGIAHEQYF; CDR3 DNA: TGTGCCAGCAGCAGGACAGGGATAGCCCACGAGCAGTACTTC
clone size: -; CDR3 length: 14; V gene: TRBV7-3; J gene: TRBJ2-1; D gene: -; CDR3 protein: CVSSPGHRSNEQFF; CDR3 DNA: TGTGTCAGCAGCCCAGGGCACAGGAGCAATGAGCAGTTCTTC
clone size: -; CDR3 length: 11; V gene: TRBV6-4; J gene: TRBJ1-2; D gene: -; CDR3 protein: CASMGADGYTF; CDR3 DNA: TGTGCCAGCATGGGGGCGGATGGCTACACCTTC
clone size: -; CDR3 length: 16; V gene: TRBV4-3; J gene: TRBJ2-1; D gene: -; CDR3 protein: CASSQDPASPYNEQFF; CDR3 DNA: TGCGCCAGCAGCCAAGATCCGGCTAGCCCTTACAATGAGCAGTTCTTC
clone size: -; CDR3 length: 16; V gene: TRBV6-4; J gene: TRBJ2-3; D gene: TRBD2; CDR3 protein: CASSETQAGGTDTQYF; CDR3 DNA: TGTGCCAGCAGTGAGACCCAAGCGGGGGGCACAGATACGCAGTATTTT
clone size: -; CDR3 length: 16; V gene: TRBV5-1; J gene: TRBJ2-2; D gene: TRBD2; CDR3 protein: CASSSLGLAGTGELFF; CDR3 DNA: TGCGCCAGCAGCTCACTGGGACTAGCGGGAACCGGGGAGCTGTTTTTT
clone size: -; CDR3 length: 14; V gene: TRBV6-5; J gene: TRBJ2-7; D gene: -; CDR3 protein: CASSYSYSSYEQYF; CDR3 DNA: TGTGCCAGCAGTTACTCTTACAGTTCCTACGAGCAGTACTTC
clone size: -; CDR3 length: 15; V gene: TRBV4-1; J gene: TRBJ2-3; D gene: -; CDR3 protein: CASSQGLATTDTQYF; CDR3 DNA: TGCGCCAGCAGCCAAGGCCTAGCGACCACAGATACGCAGTATTTT
clone size: -; CDR3 length: 14; V gene: TRBV6-5; J gene: TRBJ1-4; D gene: -; CDR3 protein: CASSYSQGLEKLFF; CDR3 DNA: TGTGCCAGCAGTTACTCACAGGGACTAGAAAAACTGTTTTTT
clone size: -; CDR3 length: 13; V gene: TRBV7-6; J gene: TRBJ2-7; D gene: -; CDR3 protein: CASSVTEVREQYF; CDR3 DNA: TGTGCCAGCAGCGTGACCGAGGTCCGTGAGCAGTACTTC
clone size: -; CDR3 length: 14; V gene: TRBV19; J gene: TRBJ1-4; D gene: -; CDR3 protein: CASSIGGGGEKLFF; CDR3 DNA: TGTGCCAGTAGTATAGGGGGAGGGGGTGAAAAACTGTTTTTT
clone size: -; CDR3 length: 19; V gene: TRBV9; J gene: TRBJ2-1; D gene: -; CDR3 protein: CASSVSGYDTATIYNEQFF; CDR3 DNA: TGTGCCAGCAGCGTATCCGGTTATGACACGGCCACGATCTACAATGAGCAGTTCTTC
clone size: -; CDR3 length: 15; V gene: TRBV9; J gene: TRBJ2-5; D gene: TRBD1; CDR3 protein: CASSVDRGLQETQYF; CDR3 DNA: TGTGCCAGCAGCGTAGACAGGGGGCTGCAAGAGACCCAGTACTTC
clone size: -; CDR3 length: 16; V gene: TRBV5-1; J gene: TRBJ1-6; D gene: TRBD1; CDR3 protein: CASSLVQGSYNSPLHF; CDR3 DNA: TGCGCCAGCAGCTTGGTACAGGGGTCCTATAATTCACCCCTCCACTTT
clone size: -; CDR3 length: 19; V gene: TRBV7-2; J gene: TRBJ1-5; D gene: TRBD1; CDR3 protein: CASSLVGSGTGGLNQPQHF; CDR3 DNA: TGTGCCAGCAGCTTAGTTGGTTCGGGGACAGGGGGCCTTAATCAGCCCCAGCATTTT
clone size: -; CDR3 length: 13; V gene: TRBV10-3; J gene: TRBJ2-1; D gene: -; CDR3 protein: CAINGSPYNEQFF; CDR3 DNA: TGTGCCATCAACGGGAGCCCCTACAATGAGCAGTTCTTC
clone size: -; CDR3 length: 15; V gene: TRBV5-6; J gene: TRBJ2-5; D gene: TRBD1; CDR3 protein: CASSPRQGAGETQYF; CDR3 DNA: TGTGCCAGCAGCCCCAGACAGGGGGCCGGCGAGACCCAGTACTTC
clone size: -; CDR3 length: 21; V gene: TRBV7-8; J gene: TRBJ2-7; D gene: -; CDR3 protein: CASSLALRLFQGSLSSYEQYF; CDR3 DNA: TGTGCCAGCAGCTTAGCCCTCCGACTTTTTCAGGGCAGTCTGAGCTCCTACGAGCAGTACTTC
clone size: -; CDR3 length: 14; V gene: TRBV7-6; J gene: TRBJ2-7; D gene: -; CDR3 protein: CASSRRTGSGEQYF; CDR3 DNA: TGTGCCAGCAGCCGGCGGACGGGGAGTGGGGAGCAGTACTTC
clone size: -; CDR3 length: 14; V gene: TRBV28; J gene: TRBJ1-2; D gene: TRBD1; CDR3 protein: CASSRGGASYGYTF; CDR3 DNA: TGTGCCAGCAGTCGAGGGGGCGCGAGCTATGGCTACACCTTC
clone size: -; CDR3 length: 14; V gene: TRBV11-2; J gene: TRBJ2-7; D gene: -; CDR3 protein: CASSLVVSRAEQYF; CDR3 DNA: TGTGCCAGCAGCTTAGTTGTATCGAGGGCCGAGCAGTACTTC
clone size: -; CDR3 length: 15; V gene: TRBV11-2; J gene: TRBJ2-7; D gene: -; CDR3 protein: CASSTQGPRGNEQYF; CDR3 DNA: TGTGCCAGCAGCACACAGGGGCCGCGCGGGAACGAGCAGTACTTC
clone size: -; CDR3 length: 14; V gene: TRBV30; J gene: TRBJ2-1; D gene: -; CDR3 protein: CAWSLGGLINEQFF; CDR3 DNA: TGTGCCTGGTCCCTGGGGGGGCTTATCAATGAGCAGTTCTTC
clone size: -; CDR3 length: 14; V gene: TRBV27; J gene: TRBJ2-1; D gene: -; CDR3 protein: CASSRSGPYNEQFF; CDR3 DNA: TGTGCCAGCAGCCGTTCAGGGCCCTACAATGAGCAGTTCTTC
clone size: -; CDR3 length: 13; V gene: TRBV18; J gene: TRBJ2-5; D gene: TRBD2; CDR3 protein: CASSPRGQETQYF; CDR3 DNA: TGTGCCAGCTCACCGCGGGGGCAAGAGACCCAGTACTTC
clone size: once; CDR3 length: 16; V gene: TRBV14; J gene: TRBJ2-1; D gene: TRBD2; CDR3 protein: CASSQTIAGGINEQFF; CDR3 DNA: TGTGCCAGCAGCCAGACTATAGCGGGGGGAATTAATGAGCAGTTCTTC
clone size: -; CDR3 length: 14; V gene: TRBV29-1; J gene: TRBJ2-4; D gene: -; CDR3 protein: CSVRETLAKNIQYF; CDR3 DNA: TGCAGCGTGAGAGAGACTCTAGCCAAAAACATTCAGTACTTC
clone size: -; CDR3 length: 16; V gene: TRBV7-9; J gene: TRBJ2-5; D gene: TRBD2; CDR3 protein: CASSLVLGGSGETQYF; CDR3 DNA: TGTGCCAGCAGCTTAGTCTTGGGGGGGTCTGGGGAGACCCAGTACTTC
clone size: few; CDR3 length: 15; V gene: TRBV19; J gene: TRBJ1-5; D gene: -; CDR3 protein: CASNGQGLEEQPQHF; CDR3 DNA: TGTGCCAGTAACGGCCAGGGCCTAGAAGAACAGCCCCAGCATTTT
clone size: -; CDR3 length: 13; V gene: TRBV11-2; J gene: TRBJ1-6; D gene: -; CDR3 protein: CASRTSYNSPLHF; CDR3 DNA: TGTGCCAGCCGGACATCCTATAATTCACCCCTCCACTTT
clone size: -; CDR3 length: 15; V gene: TRBV28; J gene: TRBJ2-2; D gene: TRBD1; CDR3 protein: CASSFTGGAAGELFF; CDR3 DNA: TGTGCCAGCAGTTTCACAGGGGGCGCAGCCGGGGAGCTGTTTTTT